The source of this T cell receptor beta chain is a study of T cells in Graves' hyperthyroidism and ophthalmopathy (dated by TCRdb to between 2017 and 2020). Background for the entire study: Peripheral blood was sampled at the time of initial diagnosis, prior to any treatment. TCR V-J signatures able to tell the groups apart were searched for in a discovery cohort of 90 to 100 patients, of whom over 40 had Graves' ophthalmopathy and under 65 had stable Graves' hyperthyroidism. Once sampling was done, hyperthyroidism patients were given methimazole at a starting dose of 30 mg daily, whereas ophthalmopathy patients were given high-dose intravenous methylprednisolone. The paper reports TCR Vbeta CDR3 sequencing of 140 or so peripheral blood samples: around 45 ophthalmopathy, roughly 80 hyperthyroidism and around 17 progressor patients. Whether ophthalmopathy could be predicted prospectively was tested in an independent validation cohort made up of roughly 19 hyperthyroidism patients plus 17 patients who later progressed to ophthalmopathy. Thyroid tissue and blood T-cell repertoires from about six Graves' hyperthyroidism patients were also compared in the study. The 100 discovery patients were divided at random into training and test sets in a 7:3 ratio. General findings and caveats noted by the study authors: Most expanded thyroid clonotypes (frequency above 0.001) were also detected in blood, suggesting blood repertoires may reflect thyroid immune responses. In validation, progression to ophthalmopathy was predicted by the model with 70.59% sensitivity and around 75% specificity, a median of approximately 7.1 months before onset. No statistical method was used to set the sample size in advance, and investigators knew the group allocation. A model built on a 13 V-J signature distinguished ophthalmopathy from stable hyperthyroidism, reaching about 89% sensitivity and about 81% specificity in cross-validation and 80%/75% in testing.

This clonotype was seen ten or more times. What antigen it recognizes has not been identified. No clone much larger than this one lies a single base away; base qualities are absent. Hyperthyroidism patients were aged 18 to 65 years and newly diagnosed, with disease duration of less than 2 months. Any patient with an uncontrolled infection, another autoimmune disease, pregnancy or lactation was excluded. Diagnoses were based on clinical symptoms, serum thyroxine and TRAb, thyroid ultrasound and orbital computed tomography. For progressor patients, blood was drawn at the first diagnosis of hyperthyroidism, before any ophthalmopathy symptoms had appeared. PBMCs were isolated from approximately 10 ml of fresh peripheral blood by Ficoll-Paque density gradient centrifugation. Progressor patients were defined as those initially diagnosed with Graves' hyperthyroidism in whom ophthalmopathy developed during follow-up. Total RNA was extracted using Trizol reagent, and RNA quality was assessed on an Agilent 2100 Bioanalyzer.

Amplification of TCR beta CDR3 regions was carried out from RNA transcripts. The first round of RT-PCR for the TCR CDR3 was performed with the HTBI primer set and the Qiagen OneStep RT-PCR kit. A second multiplex PCR round built the libraries, followed by size selection and purification. Sequencing of the libraries was done on an Illumina HiSeq2000 using paired-end 100 bp reads. In the paper's pipeline: Raw data were processed with SOAPnuke, discarding reads with adapters, uncalled bases, mean Phred below 15, or no exact constant-primer or identifier match. COPE v1.2.5 was used to merge high-quality paired reads, and clonotypes were defined as unique nucleotide sequences. MiTCR v1.1 was used to align clonotypes to the IMGT TRBV, TRBD and TRBJ reference segments. The analysis included only V-J combinations with a frequency above 0.0001, which together covered more than 99% of the repertoires. A TCS score was defined as the ratio between F50 (clonal expansion) and ExV (chaos), using BLOSUM62-based TCRdist between CDR3 peptides within each V-J. Welch's t-statistics and random forest reduced 500 to 550 V-J features to about 13, which were used in a naive Bayes classifier (R e1071). In TCRdb, the public reads were trimmed at Q25 with fastp and aligned with MiXCR, with productive beta chains retained. Every CDR3 protein is listed once, alongside the most common genes and DNA of its rows. The V and J calls were not made by the authors but by TCRdb's processing. For this sample the table gives 250,000 or so distinct CDR3 sequences, of which less than 15% were detected only once. The leading ten clones occupy 13% of the sample.

Relative to germline, V is missing 3 bases and J is missing 2 bases, with 10 bases of the junction outside any gene match. The CDR3, cysteine through phenylalanine, is 16 amino acids long. CDR3 DNA only is kept here, 48 bases in frame from base 1. CDR1 and CDR2, looked up from the germline V gene (reference sequence), are LNHDA and SQIVND. This receptor chain uses TRBV19 and TRBJ2-7; the junction holds 7 bases that match TRBD2. The receptor's source is a woman between 40 and 55 years old with Graves' hyperthyroidism that later progressed to Graves' ophthalmopathy. What was sequenced was blood. CDR3 sequence: CASSMTFGGGTYEQYF. DNA sequence: TGTGCCAGTAGTATGACGTTCGGCGGGGGAACCTACGAGCAGTACTTC.